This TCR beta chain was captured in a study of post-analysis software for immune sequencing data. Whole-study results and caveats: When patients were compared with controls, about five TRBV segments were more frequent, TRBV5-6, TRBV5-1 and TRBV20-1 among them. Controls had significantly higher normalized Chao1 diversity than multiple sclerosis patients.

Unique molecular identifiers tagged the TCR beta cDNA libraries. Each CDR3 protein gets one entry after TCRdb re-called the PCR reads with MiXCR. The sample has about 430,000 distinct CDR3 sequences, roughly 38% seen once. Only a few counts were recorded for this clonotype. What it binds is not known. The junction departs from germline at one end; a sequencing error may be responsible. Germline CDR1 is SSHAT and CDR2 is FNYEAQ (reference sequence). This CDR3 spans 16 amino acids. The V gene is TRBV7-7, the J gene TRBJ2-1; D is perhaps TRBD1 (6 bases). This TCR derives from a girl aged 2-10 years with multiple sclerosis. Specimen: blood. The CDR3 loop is CASSATGFSSYNEQFF. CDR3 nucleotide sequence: TGTGCTAGCAGCGCAACAGGGTTCAGCTCCTACAATGAGCAGTTCTTC.